One TCR beta chain is described in this entry. The data belong to a study of CD4+ T cells in melanoma. Germline V lookup: CDR1 KGHSH, CDR2 LQKENI. The ends were cut back, 5 bases at V and 3 bases at J, with 14 bases in the middle. This CDR3 comprises 15 residues. Data came from immunoSEQ multiplex PCR; TCRdb stores just in-frame clones and leaves some out. The sample holds 9,500 to 11,000 clones; around 84% are singletons and the top ten take more than 20%. The sequencing sample was made of cells from a culture (not recorded whether cultured in vitro). The J gene is TRBJ2-1, the V gene TRBV18; a possible D gene is TRBD2 (7 bases). The clonotype comes from a human donor with melanoma. The CDR3 DNA reads TGTGCCAGCTCAGCCGGGGGGCCACGCTACAATGAGCAGTTCTTC. Translated, it gives CASSAGGPRYNEQFF.